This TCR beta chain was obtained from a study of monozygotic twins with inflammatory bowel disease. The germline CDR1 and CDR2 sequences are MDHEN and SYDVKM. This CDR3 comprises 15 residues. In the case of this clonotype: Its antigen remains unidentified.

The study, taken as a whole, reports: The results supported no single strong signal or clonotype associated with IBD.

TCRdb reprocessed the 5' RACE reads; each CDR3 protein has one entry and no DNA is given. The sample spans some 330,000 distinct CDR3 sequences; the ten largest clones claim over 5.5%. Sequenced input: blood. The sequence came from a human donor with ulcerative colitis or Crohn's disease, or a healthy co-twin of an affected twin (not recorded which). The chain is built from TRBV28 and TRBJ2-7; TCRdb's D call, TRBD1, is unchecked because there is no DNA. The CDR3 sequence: CASSSSVAGLNEQYF.